The sequence of this T cell receptor (beta chain) was determined in a study of cytomegalovirus exposure and HLA in healthy donors. Study outcomes and limitations: A list of 164 TCR beta chains associated with cytomegalovirus was given.

PCR was performed using 60 Vbeta and 13 Jbeta primers. Libraries were prepared by immunoSEQ multiplex PCR; TCRdb keeps only in-frame clonotypes and omits some of them. The sample has 150,000 to 200,000 clones; around 80% are singletons. CDR1 SGHRS and CDR2 YFSETQ come from the germline V gene. The CDR3 consists of 16 residues. V shed 2 bases, J shed 4 bases, and the junction held 7 bases outside the gene matches. This clone appeared once. Its antigen is still unknown. The sequence was collected from a woman aged 45 to 65 in good health and CMV-seronegative. Material: PBMCs. This chain uses TRBV5-1 with TRBJ2-5; 11 nucleotides line up with TRBD1. The DNA of the CDR3 is TGCGCCAGCAGCTTACCCGGGACAGGGGGGGGAGAGACCCAGTACTTC. Its protein is CASSLPGTGGGETQYF.